This passage covers 24 T cell receptor beta chains from one sample sequenced in a study of T cell changes during pregnancy in multiple sclerosis. Generated by immunoSEQ multiplex PCR, the TCRdb table keeps only in-frame clones and is missing some. The sample consists of tens of thousands of clones, approximately 93% of them appearing once. The source was peripheral blood, collected after pregnancy. These receptors all stem from a female donor with multiple sclerosis, enrolled in a pregnancy study.

J is TRBJ2-1 and V is TRBV11-2; D is possibly TRBD2 (7 bases). V lost 1 base and J 4 bases, leaving 14 bases between the germline ends. The CDR3 sequence is 16 residues long. Germline-derived CDR1 and CDR2 are SGHAT and FQNNGV. This chain's CDR3 is CASSLGRGGSYNEQFF. The CDR3 DNA follows: TGTGCCAGCAGCTTAGGGAGGGGGGGCTCTTACAATGAGCAGTTCTTC.

This chain links TRBV4-2 with TRBJ2-2; no firm D call. V was pared by 3 bases and J by 5 bases, with 4 bases between. This CDR3 has 12 residues. The germline V gene has CDR1 LGHNA and CDR2 YNFKEQ. The CDR3 DNA is TGTGCCAGCAGCCAGTATACCGGGGAGCTGTTTTTT. Encoded protein: CASSQYTGELFF.

The V call is TRBV7-2, the J call TRBJ2-5; D is uncertain. V was pared by 5 bases and J by 0 bases, with 22 bases between. The CDR3 runs 18 residues. Per germline, CDR1 SGHTA and CDR2 FQGNSA. The CDR3 is CASSDARVRGPYQETQYF. The CDR3 nucleotides read TGTGCCAGCAGCGACGCCCGAGTCAGAGGCCCGTACCAAGAGACCCAGTACTTC. The full variable domain, its missing parts supplied by reference TRBV7-2 and TRBJ2-5, is GAGVSQSPSNKVTEKGKDVELRCDPISGHTALYWYRQSLGQGLEFLIYFQGNSAPDKSGLPSDRFSAERTGGSVSTLTIQRTQQEDSAVYLCASSDARVRGPYQETQYFGPGTRLLVL.

The chain links TRBV11-2 to TRBJ2-2, with 9 nucleotides matching TRBD2. V was clipped by 1 base and J by 6 bases; unmatched bases: 3. The CDR3 has 15 amino acids. Per germline, CDR1 SGHAT and CDR2 FQNNGV. The CDR3: CASSLVAGGPGELFF. Here the CDR3 DNA reads TGTGCCAGCAGCTTAGTTGCGGGAGGGCCCGGGGAGCTGTTTTTT.

The V call is TRBV9, the J call TRBJ2-7; 9 bases align to TRBD2. Trimming took 3 bases from V and 6 from J; bases not matched to a gene: 7. There are 14 residues in the CDR3. Germline V CDR1 and CDR2: SGDLS, YYNGEE. The CDR3 here is CASSDGTSYAEQYF. The CDR3 DNA reads TGTGCCAGCAGCGATGGGACTAGCTATGCCGAGCAGTACTTC.

This chain uses TRBV7-3 with TRBJ2-1, with unresolved D. This CDR3 region has 14 residues. The germline V gene has CDR1 SGHTA and CDR2 FQGTGA. Trimming removed 4 bases from V and 0 bases from J, with 7 bases in between. The CDR3: CASSSTGSYNEQFF. The CDR3, as DNA: TGTGCCAGCAGCTCCACCGGCTCCTACAATGAGCAGTTCTTC.

This chain connects TRBV6-6 to TRBJ1-2; TRBD1 might be the D (5 bases). CDR1 and CDR2 (germline): MNHNY, SVGAGI (reference sequence). Trimming took 6 bases from V and 4 from J, leaving 15 bases between them. The CDR3 contains 14 residues. As DNA, the CDR3 is TGTGCCAGCAGAGACAGCTTAAATCCCTATGGCTACACCTTC. Its translation: CASRDSLNPYGYTF.

The rearrangement joins TRBV19 to TRBJ2-2, with no clear D. Germline values: CDR1 LNHDA, CDR2 SQIVND (reference sequence). CDR3 length equals 13 residues. V shed 3 bases and J shed 1 base, with 3 bases lying between them. The CDR3 DNA reads TGTGCCAGTAGTATCGTGAACACCGGGGAGCTGTTTTTT. Residues: CASSIVNTGELFF.

The chain couples TRBV7-3 to TRBJ2-7, with 9 nucleotides matching TRBD2. Trimming removed 5 bases from V and 0 bases from J; junction bases left unmatched: 8. This CDR3 has 16 amino acids. CDR1 is SGHTA, CDR2 FQGTGA, per germline. This CDR3 is CASSPGVSGSSYEQYF. The CDR3 DNA follows: TGTGCCAGCAGCCCCGGGGTTAGCGGGAGCTCCTACGAGCAGTACTTC.

The chain is built from TRBV30 and TRBJ1-3, with D tentatively TRBD1 (5 bases). The CDR3 totals 16 residues. V was clipped by 3 bases and J by 0 bases, with 15 bases between them. Germline values: CDR1 GTSNPN, CDR2 SVGIG (reference sequence). The CDR3 DNA reads TGTGCCTGGAGATCCCAGGGCCCATCCTCTGGAAACACCATATATTTT. Translation: CAWRSQGPSSGNTIYF.

The rearrangement joins TRBV18 to TRBJ1-4; 8 nucleotides agree with TRBD1. J was trimmed by 4 bases and V by 3 bases; bases with no gene match: 13. The CDR3 runs 18 residues. Germline CDR1 reads KGHSH; CDR2 reads LQKENI. In DNA, the CDR3 is TGTGCCAGCTCACCTAACCGTCTTGGACAGGGCCTTAATGAAAAACTGTTTTTT. Protein: CASSPNRLGQGLNEKLFF. Full variable domain (outside the CDR3, taken from reference TRBV18 and TRBJ1-4): NAGVMQNPRHLVRRRGQEARLRCSPMKGHSHVYWYRQLPEEGLKFMVYLQKENIIDESGMPKERFSAEFPKEGPSILRIQQVVRGDSAAYFCASSPNRLGQGLNEKLFFGSGTQLSVL.

The chain employs TRBV25-1 and TRBJ1-5, with D hard to call. Germline assignment: CDR1 MGHDK and CDR2 SYGVNS. The CDR3 totals 12 residues. Trimming took off 6 bases at V and 11 bases at J, with 14 bases between the two ends. Written as DNA, the CDR3 is TGTGCCAGCAGCCTTACACAAAAAACCCAGCATTTT. Translated, it gives CASSLTQKTQHF. Full variable domain (rest looked up from reference TRBV25-1 and TRBJ1-5): EADIYQTPRYLVIGTGKKITLECSQTMGHDKMYWYQQDPGMELHLIHYSYGVNSTEKGDLSSESTVSRIRTEHFPLTLESARPSHTSQYLCASSLTQKTQHFGDGTRLSIL.

The J gene is TRBJ2-2, the V gene TRBV11-3, with D perhaps TRBD1 (6 bases). V was shortened by 2 bases and J by 0 bases, with 13 bases between the two germline ends. This CDR3 comprises 17 residues. Looked up from germline, CDR1 is SGHNT and CDR2 is YENEEA. The CDR3 reads CASSLISQGTNTGELFF. DNA for the CDR3: TGTGCCAGCAGCTTAATCAGCCAGGGGACGAACACCGGGGAGCTGTTTTTT.

V and J are TRBV9 and TRBJ1-1; D is unresolved. CDR3 length equals 14 residues. V lost 0 bases to trimming and J lost 4 bases, with 10 bases between them. Germline CDR1 and CDR2: SGDLS and YYNGEE. This CDR3 reads CASSVGSGGTEAFF. In nucleotides, the CDR3 is TGTGCCAGCAGCGTAGGGTCGGGTGGCACTGAAGCTTTCTTT. Full variable domain (missing parts from reference TRBV9 and TRBJ1-1): DSGVTQTPKHLITATGQRVTLRCSPRSGDLSVYWYQQSLDQGLQFLIQYYNGEERAKGNILERFSAQQFPDLHSELNLSSLELGDSALYFCASSVGSGGTEAFFGQGTRLTVV.

This chain links TRBV5-1 with TRBJ2-7; the match to TRBD1 covers 9 bases. The CDR3 has 14 residues. Per germline, CDR1 SGHRS and CDR2 YFSETQ. V was clipped by 0 bases and J by 7 bases; unmatched bases: 5. The CDR3 protein is CASSLVGDRGEQYF. The CDR3 bases are TGCGCCAGCAGCTTGGTTGGAGACAGGGGGGAGCAGTACTTC.

The V call is TRBV5-8, the J call TRBJ2-1; 10 nucleotides align to TRBD2. CDR3 length: 16 residues. Germline-derived CDR1 and CDR2 are SGHTS and YDEGEE. Germline trimming cut 2 bases from V and 4 bases from J; bases unmatched to any gene: 6. CDR3 DNA: TGTGCCAGCAGCTTTAGACGGACTAGCGGATACAATGAGCAGTTCTTC. The encoded protein is CASSFRRTSGYNEQFF.

This clone was observed a few times. The J gene is TRBJ2-7, the V gene TRBV28, with D perhaps TRBD1 (5 bases). The CDR3 totals 16 residues. Trimming shortened V by 2 bases and J by 7 bases, and 21 bases separated the two germline ends. CDR1 and CDR2 (germline): MDHEN, SYDVKM. The CDR3 sequence: CASSLRRVIGAGEQYF. As DNA, the CDR3 is TGTGCCAGCAGTTTACGTAGGGTTATAGGGGCAGGGGAGCAGTACTTC.

The chain has TRBV6-5 and TRBJ2-1, with 8 positions matching TRBD2. J was trimmed by 4 bases and V by 6 bases; bases with no gene match: 2. CDR1 is MNHEY and CDR2 is SVGAGI in the germline V gene. This CDR3 region has 13 residues. The CDR3 sequence is CASSREGYNEQFF. DNA of the CDR3: TGTGCCAGCAGCCGGGAGGGATACAATGAGCAGTTCTTC.

Only a few counts were recorded for this clone. J is TRBJ1-5 and V is TRBV19, with D maybe TRBD1 (5 bases). V was pared by 4 bases and J by 0 bases, with 10 bases between. This CDR3 contains 15 residues. CDR1 and CDR2 from the germline V gene are LNHDA and SQIVND (reference sequence). Here the CDR3 DNA reads TGTGCCAGTAGTAACACAGGTTTTAGCAATCAGCCCCAGCATTTT. Residues: CASSNTGFSNQPQHF.

The chain carries TRBV11-1 and TRBJ2-2; D is unclear. CDR1 and CDR2 (germline): SGHAT, FQDESV (reference sequence). The CDR3 runs 14 residues. The ends were cut back, 3 bases at V and 4 bases at J, with 9 bases in the middle. CDR3 DNA sequence: TGTGCCAGCAGCTTGAACCAGATCACCGGGGAGCTGTTTTTT. Translating it yields CASSLNQITGELFF. Variable domain in full (rest from reference TRBV11-1 and TRBJ2-2): EAEVAQSPRYKITEKSQAVAFWCDPISGHATLYWYRQILGQGPELLVQFQDESVVDDSQLPKDRFSAERLKGVDSTLKIQPAELGDSAMYLCASSLNQITGELFFGEGSRLTVL.

V and J are TRBV4-3 and TRBJ2-5; possibly TRBD2 for D (5 bases). The CDR3 extends over 15 amino acids. Trimming removed 0 bases at V and 4 bases at J, with 12 bases between. Germline CDR1 and CDR2: LGHNA and YSLEER. The CDR3 region has the DNA TGCGCCAGCAGCCAAGATCCGGGGAGAGGAGAGACCCAGTACTTC. This translates into CASSQDPGRGETQYF.

The chain combines TRBV9 with TRBJ2-6, with a tentative D call TRBD1 (6 bases). The V and J ends lost 3 bases and 4 bases respectively, with 17 bases between them. This CDR3 spans 17 amino acids. Germline V gives CDR1 SGDLS, CDR2 YYNGEE. CDR3 bases: TGTGCCAGCAGCGCGAACTTACGAGGGACAGGGGCCAACGTCCTGACTTTC. Amino acids: CASSANLRGTGANVLTF.

CDR3 DNA: TGTGCCAGCAGTTTGGGAGGGAGGGAGTCCAATGAAAAACTGTTTTTT. Protein: CASSLGGRESNEKLFF. This rearrangement joins TRBV27 to TRBJ1-4; D is undetermined. V was pared by 3 bases and J by 5 bases, with 16 bases between. Germline V gene lookup returns CDR1 MNHEY and CDR2 SMNVEV (reference sequence). This CDR3 contains 16 residues. Filled out from reference TRBV27 and TRBJ1-4, the complete variable domain reads EAQVTQNPRYLITVTGKKLTVTCSQNMNHEYMSWYRQDPGLGLRQIYYSMNVEVTDKGDVPEGYKVSRKEKRNFPLILESPSPNQTSLYFCASSLGGRESNEKLFFGSGTQLSVL.

This clone was counted a single time. The rearrangement joins TRBV4-3 to TRBJ2-5, with a possible D match to TRBD2 (5 bases). Germline lookup yields CDR1 LGHNA and CDR2 YSLEER. Trimming shortened V by 0 bases and J by 5 bases, and 10 bases separated the two germline ends. The CDR3 has 14 residues. In DNA, the CDR3 is TGCGCCAGCAGCCAAGATCGAACGGGGGAGACCCAGTACTTC. It encodes CASSQDRTGETQYF.